Sequencing of this T cell receptor (beta chain) was carried out in a study of OX40 agonist ivuxolimab in advanced cancers. Germline V gene sequence: CDR1 SGHNT, CDR2 YYREEE (reference sequence). J was trimmed by 10 bases and V by 0 bases; bases with no gene match: 3. This CDR3 spans 14 amino acids. Profiling relied on immunoSEQ multiplex PCR, and the TCRdb table lists in-frame clones only, not all of them. The sample lists 65,000 to 80,000 clones, more than 70% occurring once. This sequence was found in an adult with an advanced solid tumor such as melanoma, head and neck, liver or kidney cancer. The chain uses TRBV5-4 and TRBJ1-6; 8 bases agree with TRBD1. The starting material was CD4+ or CD8+ T cells sorted from blood, obtained in a trial of the OX40 agonist ivuxolimab. For the CDR3, the DNA is TGTGCCAGCAGCTTGGAAGGACAGGGCTCACCCCTCCACTTT. It is translated as CASSLEGQGSPLHF.